The rows below give T cell receptor beta chains drawn from one sample of a study of T-cell reconstitution after alpha-beta-depleted transplantation in children. TCRdb analysed the PCR reads with MiXCR anew, one entry per CDR3 protein. The repertoire holds some 240,000 distinct CDR3 sequences, 12% seen once, with around 2.8% in the top ten. The sample consisted of PBMCs from the stem cell graft donor, taken from the stem cell graft. The receptors were gathered from a human donor who donated a stem cell graft to a child with acute lymphoblastic leukemia. The CDR3 runs from the conserved cysteine through the conserved F or W. D genes are given only for firm matches. Expanded clones are given a class, and other clones once, few, many or no size at all.

V,D,J,size,DNA,CDR3
TRBV27,.,TRBJ2-1,many,TGTGCCAGCAGTTTATCAACAGGGAATAATGAGCAGTTCTTC,CASSLSTGNNEQFF
TRBV12-3/TRBV12-4,.,TRBJ2-7,many,TGTGCCAGCAGTCCGTTAACAAACGAGCAGTACTTC,CASSPLTNEQYF
TRBV6-2/TRBV6-3,.,TRBJ1-1,.,TGTGCCAGCAGTAGCGGCGGGTTTACTGAAGCTTTCTTT,CASSSGGFTEAFF
TRBV7-9,TRBD1,TRBJ1-4,few,TGTGCCAGCAGCGAAGGACAGGGGTACTCTGAAAAACTGTTTTTT,CASSEGQGYSEKLFF
TRBV28,TRBD2,TRBJ2-7,many,TGTGCCAGCAGTCAAGAGGGGGGGACTAGGATAGAGCAGTACTTC,CASSQEGGTRIEQYF
TRBV5-1,TRBD1,TRBJ1-1,many,TGCGCCAGCAGCTATCCCCCATCGGGACAGCCCAACACTGAAGCTTTCTTT,CASSYPPSGQPNTEAFF
TRBV12-3/TRBV12-4,.,TRBJ1-1,many,TGTGCCAGCAGTTTAGCGTCGGAGGGCGAAGCTTTCTTT,CASSLASEGEAFF
TRBV18,.,TRBJ2-7,few,TGTGCCAGCTCACCACCGTTCAGTCCACGGGGCATGTACGAGCAGTACTTC,CASSPPFSPRGMYEQYF
TRBV21-1,.,TRBJ2-6,many,TGTGCCAGCCAAAGATCGGACGCAGGGGGGCTTCAAGGGGCCAACGTCCTGACTTTC,CASQRSDAGGLQGANVLTF
TRBV2,.,TRBJ1-1,many,TGTGCCAGCAGTGGAGATGTCCTTAGGGCTTTCTTT,CASSGDVLRAFF
TRBV7-8,TRBD2,TRBJ2-2,many,TGTGCCAGCAGCCCCCCAGGCGGGAGAGCCGGGGAGCTGTTTTTT,CASSPPGGRAGELFF
TRBV20-1,.,TRBJ2-6,few,TGCAGTGCGAAGGAGAATGTGCTACCCCTCTCTGGGGCCAACGTCCTGACTTTC,CSAKENVLPLSGANVLTF
TRBV12-3/TRBV12-4,.,TRBJ2-3,many,TGTGCCAGCAGTTTCGAGGGACTCACAGATACGCAGTATTTT,CASSFEGLTDTQYF
TRBV5-6,.,TRBJ2-6,many,TGTGCCAGCAGCTTTCAACAGGGTATGGCTGGGGCCAACGTCCTGACTTTC,CASSFQQGMAGANVLTF
TRBV5-1,TRBD2,TRBJ2-7,many,TGCGCCAGCAGCTTGAAGACTAGCGGTCCCTACGAGCAGTACTTC,CASSLKTSGPYEQYF
TRBV7-9,TRBD2,TRBJ2-1,few,TGTGCCAGCAGCCCAAAGGGGCGGGAGGGCCTCAATGAGCAGTTCTTC,CASSPKGREGLNEQFF
TRBV19,.,TRBJ1-1,.,TGTGCCAGTAAGGATAGGGGGTCTGAAGCTTTCTTT,CASKDRGSEAFF
TRBV29-1,TRBD1,TRBJ2-1,many,TGCAGCGTCGTCGACAGGGAGAGCTACAATGAGCAGTTCTTC,CSVVDRESYNEQFF
TRBV5-1,TRBD2,TRBJ2-1,many,TGCGCCAGCAGCTTAAGCGGGGCGAGCTCCTACAATGAGCAGTTCTTC,CASSLSGASSYNEQFF
TRBV11-1,TRBD2,TRBJ2-3,many,TGTGCCAGCGGTTCTAGCGGTTTGGGGAGCACAGATACGCAGTATTTT,CASGSSGLGSTDTQYF
TRBV20-1,TRBD1,TRBJ1-1,many,TGCAGTGCTAGAGAACAGGGGAGCACTGAAGCTTTCTTT,CSAREQGSTEAFF
TRBV20-1,.,TRBJ2-6,many,TGCAGTGCTAGTCTCGGCCGAGTTAGCTCTGGGGCCAACGTCCTGACTTTC,CSASLGRVSSGANVLTF
TRBV29-1,.,TRBJ2-7,many,TGCAGCGTTGAAGATACAGGGTCATCCTACGAGCAGTACTTC,CSVEDTGSSYEQYF
TRBV6-5,.,TRBJ1-5,many,TGTGCCAGCAGTTACAGAGTAAAGGATCAGCCCCAGCATTTT,CASSYRVKDQPQHF
TRBV28,.,TRBJ2-5,many,TGTGCCAGTAGAAAAGAGACCCAGTACTTC,CASRKETQYF
TRBV7-2,TRBD1,TRBJ1-4,many,TGTGCCAGCAGCGCCGGGACAGCTAATGAAAAACTGTTTTTT,CASSAGTANEKLFF
TRBV6-5,TRBD1,TRBJ1-1,few,TGTGCCAGCAGTTCGTGGGGACAGGGGAACACTGAAGCTTTCTTT,CASSSWGQGNTEAFF
TRBV28,.,TRBJ2-6,many,TGTGCCAGCTCGCGGGGAACTTACTCTGGGGCCAACGTCCTGACTTTC,CASSRGTYSGANVLTF
TRBV11-1,TRBD1,TRBJ1-3,many,TGTGCCAGCAGCGGGGACAGCCCGGAACTCTCTGGAAACACCATATATTTT,CASSGDSPELSGNTIYF
TRBV6-5,.,TRBJ2-1,few,TGTGCCAGCAGTTACTCTGCAGGGAGTAGCAATGAGCAGTTCTTC,CASSYSAGSSNEQFF
TRBV9,TRBD2,TRBJ2-5,many,TGTGCCAGCAGCGTATCTCCATTGACTAGCGGGGAGCCCCAGTACTTC,CASSVSPLTSGEPQYF
TRBV6-2/TRBV6-3,.,TRBJ2-1,many,TGTGCCAGCAGTTACGGGGCTACTTGGAGGAATGAGCAGTTCTTC,CASSYGATWRNEQFF
TRBV6-2/TRBV6-3,.,TRBJ2-7,.,TGTGCCAGCACCCTCCCCTCCTACGAGCAGTACTTC,CASTLPSYEQYF